Presented here are 18 T cell receptor beta chains from one specimen sequenced in a study of blood T cell repertoires in COVID-19. Here immunoSEQ multiplex PCR was the method, and the copy in TCRdb shows in-frame clones only, minus some. The table includes around 250,000 clones, 90% to 95% detected once. Sequenced input: PBMCs or T cells enriched from blood (not recorded which). These receptor sequences come from a human donor in a cohort exposed to, infected with or recovered from COVID-19 (not recorded which). The donor label of this sample is uncertain.

This sequence joins TRBV19 and TRBJ1-5; TRBD1 matches 8 bases. The junction had 4 bases not matched to a gene; V was cut back by 7 bases and J by 5 bases. In germline, CDR1 is LNHDA, CDR2 SQIVND (reference sequence). The CDR3 totals 13 residues. DNA for the CDR3: TGTGCCAGTAATCAGGGGGCCGATCAGCCCCAGCATTTT. Translated, it gives CASNQGADQPQHF.

The V gene is TRBV19, the J gene TRBJ2-7; D perhaps matches TRBD1 (6 bases). The CDR3 is 14 residues long. Germline-derived CDR1 and CDR2 are LNHDA and SQIVND (reference sequence). The V end was cut by 5 bases, the J end by 6 bases, with 17 bases between. The CDR3 here is CASSPGAAGVEQYF. CDR3 DNA: TGTGCCAGTAGTCCAGGGGCGGCAGGGGTCGAGCAGTACTTC.

The V gene is TRBV4-3, the J gene TRBJ1-6; 9 bases agree with TRBD1. This CDR3 is 16 amino acids long. The V gene's germline CDR1 is LGHNA and CDR2 YSLEER. V lost 1 base to trimming and J lost 7 bases; unmatched junction nucleotides: 5. The CDR3 bases are TGCGCCAGCAGCCAAGGTTTTGACAGGGGGAATTCACCCCTCCACTTT. Translation: CASSQGFDRGNSPLHF.

V is TRBV29-1 and J is TRBJ1-2; 7 nucleotides line up with TRBD1. The J segment lost 0 bases and the V segment lost 1 base, leaving 5 bases of the junction unmatched. The length of the CDR3 is 15 residues. CDR1 SQVTM and CDR2 ANQGSEA come from the germline V gene. The CDR3 bases are TGCAGCGTTGAAGGAGGGACAGCTCCTAACTATGGCTACACCTTC. It translates to CSVEGGTAPNYGYTF.

The chain links TRBV7-8 to TRBJ1-1, with 10 positions matching TRBD1. J lost 5 bases, V lost 2 bases, and 5 bases had no gene match. Germline CDR1 reads SGHVS; CDR2 reads FQNEAQ. The CDR3 is 15 amino acids. The CDR3 DNA follows: TGTGCCAGCAGCTTAAAGGGACAGGGGTTGACTGAAGCTTTCTTT. The encoded protein is CASSLKGQGLTEAFF.

The gene calls are TRBV4-1 and TRBJ2-1; D call uncertain. V was pared by 1 base and J by 4 bases, with 8 bases between. This CDR3 has 14 residues. Germline-derived CDR1 and CDR2 are MGHRA and YSYEKL. This CDR3 reads CASSQALLYNEQFF. CDR3 in DNA: TGCGCCAGCAGCCAAGCTTTACTGTACAATGAGCAGTTCTTC.

The chain is built from TRBV2 and TRBJ2-3; 7 bases agree with TRBD1. V was pared by 10 bases and J by 0 bases, with 13 bases of the junction left unmatched. The germline V gene has CDR1 SNHLY and CDR2 FYNNEI. CDR3 size: 16 residues. The CDR3 loop is CAIPPGQITSTDTQYF. CDR3 DNA sequence: TGTGCCATCCCGCCGGGACAGATAACTAGCACAGATACGCAGTATTTT. The variable domain in full, completed from reference TRBV2 and TRBJ2-3, reads EPEVTQTPSHQVTQMGQEVILRCVPISNHLYFYWYRQILGQKVEFLVSFYNNEISEKSEIFDDQFSVERPDGSNFTLKIRSTKLEDSAMYFCAIPPGQITSTDTQYFGPGTRLTVL.

This rearrangement joins TRBV20-1 to TRBJ2-2; D not certain. Per the germline V gene, CDR1 is DFQATT and CDR2 is SNEGSKA (reference sequence). V was clipped by 3 bases and J by 0 bases, with 5 bases between them. The CDR3 consists of 13 residues. The CDR3 DNA is TGCAGTGCTAGTCCCGCGAACACCGGGGAGCTGTTTTTT. Residues: CSASPANTGELFF.

The V call is TRBV30, the J call TRBJ2-7, with D maybe TRBD2 (7 bases). CDR3 length equals 13 residues. V lost 2 bases and J 4 bases, leaving 12 bases between the germline ends. CDR1 and CDR2 (germline): GTSNPN, SVGIG (reference sequence). The CDR3 loop is CAWSSGGAYEQYF. The CDR3 DNA reads as TGTGCCTGGAGTAGTGGGGGGGCTTACGAGCAGTACTTC.

In its sample, this clone was seen many times. This chain uses TRBV19 with TRBJ2-7; 9 nucleotides align to TRBD1. The CDR3 runs to 14 residues. The ends lost 7 bases at V and 6 bases at J; junction bases unmatched: 10. Germline V gene sequence: CDR1 LNHDA, CDR2 SQIVND (reference sequence). The CDR3, as DNA: TGTGCCAGTACCCCGACAGGGGGGATAGGCGAGCAGTACTTC. It encodes CASTPTGGIGEQYF.

The chain recombines TRBV3-1 (or the pseudogene TRBV3-2) with TRBJ2-2; D ambiguous. V lost 6 bases and J 7 bases, leaving 9 bases between the germline ends. CDR1 LGHDT and CDR2 YNNKEL come from the germline V gene (reference sequence). The CDR3 loop spans 12 amino acids. The CDR3 bases are TGTGCCAGCAGTCCAGGTGGCGGGGAGCTGTTTTTT. Residues: CASSPGGGELFF.

The genes are TRBV5-1 and TRBJ1-1, with D perhaps matching TRBD1 (6 bases). The CDR3 length is 14 residues. Per the germline V gene, CDR1 is SGHRS and CDR2 is YFSETQ. V gave up 2 bases and J gave up 3 bases, with 11 bases separating them. The chain's CDR3 is CASSFQGMDTEAFF. CDR3 sequence (DNA): TGCGCCAGCAGCTTCCAGGGGATGGACACTGAAGCTTTCTTT. Full variable domain (rest looked up from reference TRBV5-1 and TRBJ1-1): KAGVTQTPRYLIKTRGQQVTLSCSPISGHRSVSWYQQTPGQGLQFLFEYFSETQRNKGNFPGRFSGRQFSNSRSEMNVSTLELGDSALYLCASSFQGMDTEAFFGQGTRLTVV.

This chain connects TRBV20-1 to TRBJ1-1; TRBD1 might be the D (5 bases). The CDR3 length is 11 residues. V was clipped by 6 bases and J by 8 bases, with 13 bases between them. The germline CDR1 and CDR2 sequences are DFQATT and SNEGSKA (reference sequence). The CDR3: CSALGHFEAFF. In DNA form, the CDR3 reads TGCAGTGCCCTGGGGCATTTCGAAGCTTTCTTT.

CDR3 region: CASSIDGTEQFF. The CDR3 bases are TGTGCCAGTAGTATAGATGGCACTGAGCAGTTCTTC. The chain has TRBV19 and TRBJ2-1; D uncertain. V was shortened by 0 bases and J by 9 bases, with 6 bases between the two germline ends. From germline, CDR1 is LNHDA and CDR2 SQIVND (reference sequence). The CDR3 totals 12 residues.

Of note for this clone: In the same sample, other DNA sequences code for this CDR3. The chain carries TRBV9 and TRBJ1-1; 7 bases map to TRBD1. V lost 1 base and J lost 3; bases outside the gene matches: 3. The length of the CDR3 is 14 residues. The germline V gene encodes CDR1 SGDLS and CDR2 YYNGEE. The CDR3 protein is CASSVLTGDTEAFF. The CDR3, as DNA: TGTGCCAGCAGCGTATTAACAGGGGACACTGAAGCTTTCTTT.

The chain links TRBV10-3 to TRBJ1-1; weak D call: TRBD1 (6 bases). The V end lost 10 bases, the J end lost 4 bases, and 13 bases lay between the germline ends. There are 12 residues in the CDR3. Looked up from germline, CDR1 is ENHRY and CDR2 is SYGVKD. This CDR3 is CASSDRITEAFF. The DNA of the CDR3 is TGTGCCAGTTCCGACAGGATCACTGAAGCTTTCTTT.

About this clone: Other DNA sequences in this sample translate to the same CDR3. The chain carries TRBV7-9 and TRBJ1-2, with no clear D. Trimming took off 3 bases at V and 8 bases at J, with 10 bases between the two ends. Germline V CDR1 and CDR2: SEHNR, FQNEAQ (reference sequence). This CDR3 contains 12 residues. The CDR3 DNA is TGTGCCAGCAGCTTGCTGGGAGGCGGCTACACCTTC. Translating gives CASSLLGGGYTF.

This rearrangement joins TRBV19 to TRBJ1-1; the match to TRBD1 covers 7 bases. CDR1 is LNHDA and CDR2 is SQIVND in the germline V gene (reference sequence). CDR3 length: 18 amino acids. V shed 0 bases, J shed 2 bases, and the junction held 12 bases outside the gene matches. CDR3 sequence reads: CASSIDTAGRQGNTEAFF. The CDR3 nucleotides are TGTGCCAGTAGTATAGATACCGCCGGGCGACAGGGAAACACTGAAGCTTTCTTT.